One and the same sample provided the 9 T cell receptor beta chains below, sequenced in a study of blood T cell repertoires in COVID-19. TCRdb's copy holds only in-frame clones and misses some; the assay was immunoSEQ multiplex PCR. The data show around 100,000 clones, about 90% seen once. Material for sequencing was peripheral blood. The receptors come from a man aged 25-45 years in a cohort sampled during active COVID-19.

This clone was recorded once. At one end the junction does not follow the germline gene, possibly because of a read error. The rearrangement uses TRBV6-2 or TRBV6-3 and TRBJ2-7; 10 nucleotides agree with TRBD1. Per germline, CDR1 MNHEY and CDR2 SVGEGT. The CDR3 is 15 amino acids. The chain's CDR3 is CASSHSGTGVYEQYF. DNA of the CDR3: TGTGCCAGCAGTCACTCCGGGACAGGGGTCTACGAGCAGTACTTC.

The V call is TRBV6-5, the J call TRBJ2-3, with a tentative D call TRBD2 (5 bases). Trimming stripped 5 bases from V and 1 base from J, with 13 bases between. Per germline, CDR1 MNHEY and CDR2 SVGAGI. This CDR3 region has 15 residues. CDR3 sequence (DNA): TGTGCCAGCAGTCGAGCGGCCTCAGGCACAGATACGCAGTATTTT. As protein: CASSRAASGTDTQYF.

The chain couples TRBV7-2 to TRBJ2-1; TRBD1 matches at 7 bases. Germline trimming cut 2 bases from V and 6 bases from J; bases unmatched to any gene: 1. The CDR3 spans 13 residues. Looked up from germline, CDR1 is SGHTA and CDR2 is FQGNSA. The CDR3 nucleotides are TGTGCCAGCAGCTTAAGGGGGCCCAATGAGCAGTTCTTC. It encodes CASSLRGPNEQFF. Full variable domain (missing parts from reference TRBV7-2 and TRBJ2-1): GAGVSQSPSNKVTEKGKDVELRCDPISGHTALYWYRQSLGQGLEFLIYFQGNSAPDKSGLPSDRFSAERTGGSVSTLTIQRTQQEDSAVYLCASSLRGPNEQFFGPGTRLTVL.

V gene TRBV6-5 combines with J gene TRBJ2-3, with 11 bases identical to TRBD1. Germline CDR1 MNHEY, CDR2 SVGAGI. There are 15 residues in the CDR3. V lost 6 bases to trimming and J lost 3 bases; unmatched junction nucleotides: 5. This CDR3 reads CASRPGQGATDTQYF. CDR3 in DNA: TGTGCCAGCAGACCCGGACAGGGGGCAACAGATACGCAGTATTTT.

The CDR3 DNA follows: TGTGCCAGCTCACCAATAGCCGCCGGGGAGCTGTTTTTT. Translating gives CASSPIAAGELFF. This rearrangement joins TRBV18 to TRBJ2-2; the D is unclear. The CDR3 length is 13 residues. Germline loops: CDR1 KGHSH, CDR2 LQKENI. V lost 2 bases, J lost 6 bases, and 7 bases lay in between.

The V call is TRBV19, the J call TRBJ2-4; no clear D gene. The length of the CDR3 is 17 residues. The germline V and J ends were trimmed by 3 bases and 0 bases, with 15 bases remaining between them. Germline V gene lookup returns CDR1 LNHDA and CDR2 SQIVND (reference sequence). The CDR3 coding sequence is TGTGCCAGTAGTATGGCTGGAGAACCTCTAGCCAAAAACATTCAGTACTTC. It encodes CASSMAGEPLAKNIQYF.

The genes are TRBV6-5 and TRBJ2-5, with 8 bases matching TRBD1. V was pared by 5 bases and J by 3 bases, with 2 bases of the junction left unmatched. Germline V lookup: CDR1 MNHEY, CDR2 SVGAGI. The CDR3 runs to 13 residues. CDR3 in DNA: TGTGCCAGCAGTAGGACAGGGAAAGAGACCCAGTACTTC. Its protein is CASSRTGKETQYF.

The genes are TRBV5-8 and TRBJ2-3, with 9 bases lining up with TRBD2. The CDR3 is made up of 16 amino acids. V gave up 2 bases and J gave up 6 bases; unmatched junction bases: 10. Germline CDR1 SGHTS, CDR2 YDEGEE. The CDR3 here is CASSFSSGARADTQYF. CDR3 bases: TGTGCCAGCAGCTTTTCTAGCGGGGCACGAGCGGATACGCAGTATTTT. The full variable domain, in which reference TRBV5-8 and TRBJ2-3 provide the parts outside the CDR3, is EAGVTQSPTHLIKTRGQQATLRCSPISGHTSVYWYQQALGLGLQFLLWYDEGEERNRGNFPPRFSGRQFPNYSSELNVNALELEDSALYLCASSFSSGARADTQYFGPGTRLTVL.

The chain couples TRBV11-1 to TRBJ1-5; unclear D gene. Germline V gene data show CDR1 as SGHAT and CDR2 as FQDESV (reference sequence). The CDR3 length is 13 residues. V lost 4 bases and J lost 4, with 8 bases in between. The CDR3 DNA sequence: TGTGCCAGCAGCTCTGGGCCGAATCAGCCCCAGCATTTT. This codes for CASSSGPNQPQHF.